This T cell receptor beta chain was recorded in a study of shared clonotypes between healthy human individuals. Study-wide points: Non-shared clonotypes had lower generation probabilities than those shared by all four donors. Some naive CD4 clonotypes, around 5%, turned up in common across four donors.

TCRdb's copy holds only in-frame clones and misses some; the assay was immunoSEQ multiplex PCR. The sample records roughly 2.2 million clones, 85% to 95% being singletons. A word on this clone: Its antigen is currently unknown.

Sequencing was carried out using naive CD4+ T cells from PBMCs. Subset given: CD45RA+ positively selected. This receptor was taken from a man younger than 35 in good health. Some clones in this sample may be carry-over from other donors' samples.

The CDR3 loop is CASSLGTVKETQYF. Here the CDR3 DNA reads TGTGCCAGCAGCTTAGGGACAGTGAAAGAGACCCAGTACTTC. The V gene is TRBV7-2, the J gene TRBJ2-5; D may be TRBD1 (6 bases). The CDR3 is 14 residues long. CDR1 and CDR2 (germline): SGHTA, FQGNSA. Trimming stripped 1 base from V and 3 bases from J, with 9 bases between.